This T cell receptor beta chain was sequenced during a study of cytomegalovirus exposure and HLA in healthy donors. Study-wide context: Sequencing of some 190 million T cells in an earlier analysis found 120 million or so unique TCR beta sequences.

V was clipped by 5 bases and J by 0 bases, with 13 bases between them. This CDR3 is built from 16 residues. The V gene's germline CDR1 is SGHAT and CDR2 FQNNGV. The PCR ran on 60 Vbeta and 13 Jbeta primers. The authors' processing: In a later analysis, the count reached some 88 million unique TCR beta chains, with around 10 million shared. Libraries were prepared by immunoSEQ multiplex PCR; TCRdb keeps only in-frame clonotypes and omits some of them. The D gene and trimming were derived from the DNA, and the V and J assignments and clone size from that table. The sample lists about 140,000 clones; approximately 80% were seen once.

Source material: PBMCs. The rearrangement links TRBV11-2 to TRBJ1-4, with D perhaps TRBD1 (5 bases). The clonotype originates from a man aged 45-60 years in good health and CMV-seronegative. CDR3 in DNA: TGTGCCAGCAGCGGGGCGTTGAGGACAACTAATGAAAAACTGTTTTTT. Translation gives CASSGALRTTNEKLFF.